Listed here are 19 T cell receptor beta chains from one sample, sequenced in a study of blood T cell repertoires in COVID-19. Profiled with immunoSEQ multiplex PCR; TCRdb holds only in-frame clones, not every one. Of hundreds of thousands of clones listed, almost 90% are singletons. The sample taken for sequencing was PBMCs or T cells enriched from blood (not recorded which). These receptors all come from a man aged 25 to 40 who had been exposed to COVID-19.

The chain joins TRBV25-1 to TRBJ2-7; D might be TRBD2 (6 bases). Between the trimmed V and J ends, which lost 3 bases and 7 bases, there was a span of 10 bases. The CDR3 extends over 12 amino acids. Germline CDR1 and CDR2: MGHDK and SYGVNS. CDR3: CASSDQGLEQYF. The CDR3 bases are TGTGCCAGCAGTGACCAGGGACTGGAGCAGTACTTC.

This chain links TRBV11-2 with TRBJ2-3; 8 bases fit TRBD1. Trimming removed 1 base from V and 5 bases from J; junction bases left unmatched: 5. The V gene's germline CDR1 is SGHAT and CDR2 FQNNGV. The CDR3 loop spans 15 amino acids. Here the CDR3 reads CASSLGETGGDTQYF. CDR3 sequence (DNA): TGTGCCAGCAGCTTAGGTGAAACAGGGGGAGATACGCAGTATTTT.

This sequence joins TRBV3-1 (or the pseudogene TRBV3-2) and TRBJ1-2, with 11 bases lining up with TRBD1. This CDR3 region has 14 residues. J gave up 7 bases and V 4 bases, and 5 bases lay outside the gene matches. Looked up from germline, CDR1 is LGHDT and CDR2 is YNNKEL (reference sequence). CDR3 nucleotide sequence: TGTGCCAGCAGCCTCGGACAGGGGGCGGTTGGCTACACCTTC. It codes for CASSLGQGAVGYTF.

This chain joins TRBV5-5 and TRBJ1-3; D gene uncertain. Looked up from germline, CDR1 is SGHKS and CDR2 is YYEKEE (reference sequence). This CDR3 contains 15 residues. With 3 bases removed from V and 0 bases from J, the gap between germline ends came to 10 bases. The CDR3 sequence is CASSSNYNSGNTIYF. CDR3 bases: TGTGCCAGCAGCTCTAACTATAACTCTGGAAACACCATATATTTT.

The genes are TRBV7-9 and TRBJ1-2, with D possibly TRBD1 on 6 matching bases. Germline V CDR1 and CDR2: SEHNR, FQNEAQ (reference sequence). The CDR3 covers 15 residues. Trimming pared 5 bases from V and 8 bases from J, leaving 21 bases between. In DNA form, the CDR3 reads TGTGCCAGCAGCCCCCCAACTGGAGGGGGGGGCGGCTACACCTTC. As protein: CASSPPTGGGGGYTF.

The chain uses TRBV29-1 and TRBJ2-3, with 9 bases that match TRBD1. This CDR3 spans 12 amino acids. Germline V lookup: CDR1 SQVTM, CDR2 ANQGSEA. V lost 8 bases, J lost 9 bases, and 9 bases stayed unmatched. CDR3 amino acids: CSKGTGRRTQYF. The CDR3 DNA reads TGCAGCAAAGGGACAGGGAGGAGGACGCAGTATTTT.

The sample holds one count of this clone. The V and J genes are TRBV2 and TRBJ1-5, with D possibly matching TRBD1 (5 bases). V gave up 3 bases and J gave up 7 bases, with 16 bases separating them. The CDR3 has 15 amino acids. Per the germline V gene, CDR1 is SNHLY and CDR2 is FYNNEI. The CDR3 coding sequence is TGTGCCAGCAGTGAGGTGGGGCTCGGAAGCCAGCCCCAGCATTTT. Its protein is CASSEVGLGSQPQHF.

The rearrangement joins TRBV29-1 to TRBJ2-1, with 7 positions matching TRBD1. J was trimmed by 9 bases and V by 4 bases; bases with no gene match: 12. CDR1 and CDR2 from the germline V gene are SQVTM and ANQGSEA. There are 14 residues in the CDR3. The DNA of the CDR3 is TGCAGCGTTGCCTCCGGGACAGTAGGCTCTGAGCAGTTCTTC. Its protein is CSVASGTVGSEQFF.

The chain has TRBV5-4 and TRBJ1-6; D may be TRBD1 (5 bases). CDR3 size: 17 residues. Germline V gene lookup returns CDR1 SGHNT and CDR2 YYREEE (reference sequence). V lost 1 base, J lost 4 bases, and 15 bases lay in between. CDR3 sequence: CASSLFGGRAYNSPLHF. CDR3 in DNA: TGTGCCAGCAGCTTGTTCGGGGGTCGAGCTTATAATTCACCCCTCCACTTT. The variable domain in full, with the rest retrieved from reference TRBV5-4 and TRBJ1-6, is ETGVTQSPTHLIKTRGQQVTLRCSSQSGHNTVSWYQQALGQGPQFIFQYYREEENGRGNFPPRFSGLQFPNYSSELNVNALELDDSALYLCASSLFGGRAYNSPLHFGNGTRLTVT.

The V call is TRBV9, the J call TRBJ2-1, with no clear D. The germline gives CDR1 SGDLS, CDR2 YYNGEE. V was shortened by 3 bases and J by 5 bases, with 9 bases between the two germline ends. The CDR3 runs 13 residues. The CDR3 here is CASSGRTHNEQFF. As DNA, the CDR3 is TGTGCCAGCAGCGGCAGAACCCACAATGAGCAGTTCTTC.

The CDR3 loop is CASTLGTGPYEQYF. CDR3 DNA sequence: TGTGCCAGCACATTGGGGACAGGCCCCTACGAGCAGTACTTC. The genes are TRBV11-1 and TRBJ2-7, with 8 bases matching TRBD1. Germline CDR1 and CDR2: SGHAT and FQDESV (reference sequence). The length of the CDR3 is 14 residues. Unmatched junction bases numbered 7, after V lost 7 bases and J lost 2 bases.

The CDR3 protein is CASSPLEILETQYF. CDR3 DNA: TGTGCCAGCTCACCACTCGAGATTTTAGAGACCCAGTACTTC. The chain couples TRBV18 to TRBJ2-5; D is unresolved. Trimming pared 1 base from V and 4 bases from J, leaving 10 bases between. The CDR3 is 14 amino acids. Germline assignment: CDR1 KGHSH and CDR2 LQKENI. Using reference TRBV18 and TRBJ2-5 for the parts outside the CDR3, the full variable domain is NAGVMQNPRHLVRRRGQEARLRCSPMKGHSHVYWYRQLPEEGLKFMVYLQKENIIDESGMPKERFSAEFPKEGPSILRIQQVVRGDSAAYFCASSPLEILETQYFGPGTRLLVL.

The chain is built from TRBV19 and TRBJ1-5; TRBD1 might be the D (6 bases). Germline V CDR1 and CDR2: LNHDA, SQIVND (reference sequence). V lost 5 bases and J 0 bases, leaving 14 bases between the germline ends. The CDR3 is made up of 16 amino acids. CDR3 protein: CASSEDSEYSNQPQHF. CDR3 sequence (DNA): TGTGCCAGTAGTGAGGACAGTGAATATAGCAATCAGCCCCAGCATTTT.

The rearrangement joins TRBV11-2 to TRBJ1-4, with D uncertain. Per germline, CDR1 SGHAT and CDR2 FQNNGV. V gave up 5 bases and J gave up 7 bases, with 11 bases separating them. The CDR3 length is 13 residues. CDR3 coding DNA: TGTGCCAGCAGCGAGCTAACGGGTGAAAAACTGTTTTTT. It codes for CASSELTGEKLFF.

This chain connects TRBV11-3 to TRBJ2-3; no clear D. The V and J ends lost 2 bases and 2 bases respectively, with 11 bases between them. Germline lookup yields CDR1 SGHNT and CDR2 YENEEA. The CDR3 has 15 residues. CDR3 nucleotides: TGTGCCAGCAGCTTAAGCTCGCCCCTCACAGATACGCAGTATTTT. It translates to CASSLSSPLTDTQYF. The full variable domain, in which reference TRBV11-3 and TRBJ2-3 provide the parts outside the CDR3, is EAGVVQSPRYKIIEKKQPVAFWCNPISGHNTLYWYLQNLGQGPELLIRYENEEAVDDSQLPKDRFSAERLKGVDSTLKIQPAELGDSAVYLCASSLSSPLTDTQYFGPGTRLTVL.

This chain joins TRBV10-1 and TRBJ2-2; TRBD2 matches at 8 bases. V lost 7 bases to trimming and J lost 7 bases; unmatched junction nucleotides: 8. Germline V lookup: CDR1 WNHNN, CDR2 SYGVQD (reference sequence). The length of the CDR3 is 14 residues. CDR3 in DNA: TGCGCCAGCACGCCAGGCGGGGGGCTCGGGGAGCTGTTTTTT. Translation gives CASTPGGGLGELFF.

The chain couples TRBV27 to TRBJ2-1; D gene unclear. This CDR3 is built from 13 residues. The germline CDR1 and CDR2 sequences are MNHEY and SMNVEV (reference sequence). The V end was cut by 6 bases, the J end by 8 bases, with 14 bases between. In DNA, the CDR3 is TGTGCCAGCAGCAGAAACCTCGGGTATGAGCAGTTCTTC. Translating it yields CASSRNLGYEQFF.

J is TRBJ2-7 and V is TRBV13, with 7 bases identical to TRBD1. CDR3 length: 15 amino acids. The germline V gene encodes CDR1 PRHDT and CDR2 FYEKMQ (reference sequence). The V and J ends lost 4 bases and 0 bases, in that order; junction bases with no gene match: 6. The CDR3 here is CASSSRDSYSYEQYF. DNA of the CDR3: TGTGCCAGCAGCTCCCGGGACAGCTACTCCTACGAGCAGTACTTC. Full variable domain (rest looked up from reference TRBV13 and TRBJ2-7): AAGVIQSPRHLIKEKRETATLKCYPIPRHDTVYWYQQGPGQDPQFLISFYEKMQSDKGSIPDRFSAQQFSDYHSELNMSSLELGDSALYFCASSSRDSYSYEQYFGPGTRLTVT.

The CDR3: CASSYEGGSNSPLHF. The CDR3 DNA is TGTGCCAGCAGTTACGAAGGGGGCAGTAATTCACCCCTCCACTTT. The V gene is TRBV6-5, the J gene TRBJ1-6, with 7 positions matching TRBD1. CDR1 is MNHEY, CDR2 SVGAGI, per germline. V lost 2 bases to trimming and J lost 6 bases; unmatched junction nucleotides: 4. CDR3 length: 15 amino acids.